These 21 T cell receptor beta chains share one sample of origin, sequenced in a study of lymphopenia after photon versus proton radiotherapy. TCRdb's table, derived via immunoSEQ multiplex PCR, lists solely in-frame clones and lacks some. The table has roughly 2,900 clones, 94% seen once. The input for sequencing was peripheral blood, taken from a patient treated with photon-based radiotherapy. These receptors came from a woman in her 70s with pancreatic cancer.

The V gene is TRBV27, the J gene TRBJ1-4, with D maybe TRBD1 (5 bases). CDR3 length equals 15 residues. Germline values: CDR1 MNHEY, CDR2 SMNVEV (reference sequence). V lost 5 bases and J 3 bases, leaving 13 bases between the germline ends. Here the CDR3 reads CASSPWGGANEKLFF. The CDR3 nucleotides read TGTGCCAGCAGTCCTTGGGGGGGGGCTAATGAAAAACTGTTTTTT. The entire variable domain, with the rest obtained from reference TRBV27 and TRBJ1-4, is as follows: EAQVTQNPRYLITVTGKKLTVTCSQNMNHEYMSWYRQDPGLGLRQIYYSMNVEVTDKGDVPEGYKVSRKEKRNFPLILESPSPNQTSLYFCASSPWGGANEKLFFGSGTQLSVL.

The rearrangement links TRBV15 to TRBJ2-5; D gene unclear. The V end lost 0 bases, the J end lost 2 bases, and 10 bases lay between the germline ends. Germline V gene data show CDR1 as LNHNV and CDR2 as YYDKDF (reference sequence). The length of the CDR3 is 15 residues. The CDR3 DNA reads TGTGCCACCAGCAGAGATCCGCAGGCGCAAGAGACCCAGTACTTC. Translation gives CATSRDPQAQETQYF.

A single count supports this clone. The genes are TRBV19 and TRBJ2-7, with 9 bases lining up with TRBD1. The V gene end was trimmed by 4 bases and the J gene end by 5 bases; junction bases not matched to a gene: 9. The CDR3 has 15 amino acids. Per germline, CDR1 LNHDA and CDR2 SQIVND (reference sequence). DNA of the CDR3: TGTGCCAGTAGTACCCCCGGGACAGGGTTCAACGAGCAGTACTTC. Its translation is CASSTPGTGFNEQYF.

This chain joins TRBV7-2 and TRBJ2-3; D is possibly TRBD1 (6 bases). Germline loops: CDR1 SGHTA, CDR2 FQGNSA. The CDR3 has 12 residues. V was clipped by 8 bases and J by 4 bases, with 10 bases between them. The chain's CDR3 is CASLRQADTQYF. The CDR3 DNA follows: TGTGCCAGCTTAAGACAGGCAGATACGCAGTATTTT.

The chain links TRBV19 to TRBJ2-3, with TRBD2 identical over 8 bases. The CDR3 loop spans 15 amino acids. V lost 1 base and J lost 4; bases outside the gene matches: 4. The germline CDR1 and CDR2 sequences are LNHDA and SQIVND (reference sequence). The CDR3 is CASSIAGGPPDTQYF. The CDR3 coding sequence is TGTGCCAGTAGTATAGCGGGAGGGCCACCAGATACGCAGTATTTT.

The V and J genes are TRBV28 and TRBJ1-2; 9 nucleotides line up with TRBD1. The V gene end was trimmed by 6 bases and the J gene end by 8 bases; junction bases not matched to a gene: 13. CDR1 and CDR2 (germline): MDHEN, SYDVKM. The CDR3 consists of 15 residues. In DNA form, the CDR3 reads TGTGCCAGCAGCCGAACCGGGACAGGGACGGAGGGCTACACCTTC. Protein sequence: CASSRTGTGTEGYTF.

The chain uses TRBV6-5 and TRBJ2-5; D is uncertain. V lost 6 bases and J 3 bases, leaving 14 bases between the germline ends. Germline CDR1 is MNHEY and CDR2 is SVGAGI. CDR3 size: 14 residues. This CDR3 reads CASRLNWVEETQYF. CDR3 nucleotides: TGTGCCAGCAGGTTGAATTGGGTTGAAGAGACCCAGTACTTC.

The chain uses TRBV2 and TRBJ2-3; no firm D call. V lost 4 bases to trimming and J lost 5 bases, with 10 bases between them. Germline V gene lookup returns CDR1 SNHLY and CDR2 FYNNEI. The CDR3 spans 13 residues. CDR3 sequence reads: CASSVIVRDTQYF. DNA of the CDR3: TGTGCCAGCAGTGTAATCGTCCGAGATACGCAGTATTTT.

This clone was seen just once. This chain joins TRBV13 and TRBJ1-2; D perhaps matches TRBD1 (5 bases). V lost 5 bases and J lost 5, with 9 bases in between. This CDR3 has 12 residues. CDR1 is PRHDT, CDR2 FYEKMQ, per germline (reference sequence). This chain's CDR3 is CASSARAYGYTF. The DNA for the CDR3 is TGTGCCAGCAGCGCCAGGGCGTATGGCTACACCTTC.

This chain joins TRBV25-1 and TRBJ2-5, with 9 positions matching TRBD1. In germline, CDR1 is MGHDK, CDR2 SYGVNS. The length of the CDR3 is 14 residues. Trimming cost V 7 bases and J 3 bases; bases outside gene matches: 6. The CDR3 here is CASKTTGGEETQYF. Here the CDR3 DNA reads TGTGCCAGCAAAACAACAGGGGGCGAAGAGACCCAGTACTTC.

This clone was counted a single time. CDR3 loop: CASSPTDRGHINGYTF. The CDR3 region has the DNA TGTGCCAGTAGTCCAACGGACAGGGGGCACATCAATGGCTACACCTTC. The chain has TRBV19 and TRBJ1-2, with 11 bases fitting TRBD1. V was pared by 5 bases and J by 6 bases, with 11 bases of the junction left unmatched. CDR1 LNHDA and CDR2 SQIVND come from the germline V gene (reference sequence). The CDR3 covers 16 residues.

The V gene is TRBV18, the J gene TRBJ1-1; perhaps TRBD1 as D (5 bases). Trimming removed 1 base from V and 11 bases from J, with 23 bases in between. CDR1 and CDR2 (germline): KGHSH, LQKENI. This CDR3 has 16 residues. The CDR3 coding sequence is TGTGCCAGCTCACCACTGGGGGTAGGGTACTCTCTTGAGGCTTTCTTT. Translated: CASSPLGVGYSLEAFF.

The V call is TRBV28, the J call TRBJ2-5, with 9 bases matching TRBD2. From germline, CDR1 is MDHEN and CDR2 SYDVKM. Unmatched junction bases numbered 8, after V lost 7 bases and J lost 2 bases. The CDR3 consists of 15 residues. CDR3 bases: TGTGCCAGCATGTGGGCGGGAGGGTCTCAAGAGACCCAGTACTTC. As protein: CASMWAGGSQETQYF.

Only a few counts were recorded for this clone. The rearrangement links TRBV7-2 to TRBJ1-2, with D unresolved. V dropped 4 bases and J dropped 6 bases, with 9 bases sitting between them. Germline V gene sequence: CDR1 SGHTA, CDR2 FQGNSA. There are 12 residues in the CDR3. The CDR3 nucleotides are TGTGCCAGCAGCTACACCGCTAATGGCTACACCTTC. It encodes CASSYTANGYTF.

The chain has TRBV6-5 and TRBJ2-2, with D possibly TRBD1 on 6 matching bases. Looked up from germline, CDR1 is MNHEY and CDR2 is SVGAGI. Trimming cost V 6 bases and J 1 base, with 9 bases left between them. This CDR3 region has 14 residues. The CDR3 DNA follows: TGTGCCAGCAGACCGGGACAGAACACCGGGGAGCTGTTTTTT. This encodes CASRPGQNTGELFF.

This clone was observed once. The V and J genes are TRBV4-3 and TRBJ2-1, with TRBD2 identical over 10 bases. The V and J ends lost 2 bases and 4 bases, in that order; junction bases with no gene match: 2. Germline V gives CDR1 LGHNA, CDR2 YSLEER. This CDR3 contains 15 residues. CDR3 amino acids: CASSQTSGAYNEQFF. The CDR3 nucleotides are TGCGCCAGCAGCCAAACTAGCGGGGCTTACAATGAGCAGTTCTTC.

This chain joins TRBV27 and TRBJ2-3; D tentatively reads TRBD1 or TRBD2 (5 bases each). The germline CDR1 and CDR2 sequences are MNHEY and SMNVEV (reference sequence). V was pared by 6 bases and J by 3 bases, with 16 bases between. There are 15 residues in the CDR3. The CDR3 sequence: CASRGRQRGTDTQYF. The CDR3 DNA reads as TGTGCCAGCAGGGGTCGGCAGAGGGGTACAGATACGCAGTATTTT.

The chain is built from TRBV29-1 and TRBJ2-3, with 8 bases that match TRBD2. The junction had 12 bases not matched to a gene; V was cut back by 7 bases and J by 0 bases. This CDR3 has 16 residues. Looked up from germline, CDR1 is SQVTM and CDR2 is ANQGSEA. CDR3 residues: CSAQKIAGISTDTQYF. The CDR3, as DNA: TGCAGCGCCCAGAAGATAGCGGGGATTAGCACAGATACGCAGTATTTT.

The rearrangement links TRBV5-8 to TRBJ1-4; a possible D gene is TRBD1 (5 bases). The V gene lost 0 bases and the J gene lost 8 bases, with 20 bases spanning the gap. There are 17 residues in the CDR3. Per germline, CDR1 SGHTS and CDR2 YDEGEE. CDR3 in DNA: TGTGCCAGCAGCTTGGTCAAGTTGGGGCCCTTGAAAGAAAAACTGTTTTTT. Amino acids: CASSLVKLGPLKEKLFF.

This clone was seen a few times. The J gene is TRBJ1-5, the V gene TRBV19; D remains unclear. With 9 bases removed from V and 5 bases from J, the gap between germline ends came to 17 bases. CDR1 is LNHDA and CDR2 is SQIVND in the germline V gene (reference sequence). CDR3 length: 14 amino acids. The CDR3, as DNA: TGTGCCAGACCCCCCTCAGAACTGTATCAGCCCCAGCATTTT. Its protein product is CARPPSELYQPQHF.

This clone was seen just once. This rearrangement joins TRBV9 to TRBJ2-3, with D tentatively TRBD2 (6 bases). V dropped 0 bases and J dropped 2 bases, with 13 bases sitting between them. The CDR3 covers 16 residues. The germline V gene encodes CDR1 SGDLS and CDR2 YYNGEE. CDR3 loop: CASSVGASDTTDTQYF. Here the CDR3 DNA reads TGTGCCAGCAGCGTAGGAGCTAGCGATACCACAGATACGCAGTATTTT.